This T cell receptor beta chain comes out of a study of T cell responses to AZD1222 COVID-19 vaccine. Of note for this clone: What it binds is unknown.

Germline CDR1 reads GTSNPN; CDR2 reads SVGIG (reference sequence). This CDR3 is built from 12 residues. Trimming pared 4 bases from V and 4 bases from J, leaving 8 bases between. Study-wide points: Females outnumbered males among donors, who were mostly white British; clonal diversity was possibly underestimated. Reportedly, nearly half of unique spike TCRs recognized epitopes outside B.1.351/B.1.1.7 mutations. After the peak T cell response, and only then, were repertoires sampled. Regions 160-218 and 743-854 held dominance among vaccine-associated CD4 TCRs, which spanned spike.

Using immunoSEQ multiplex PCR, the repertoire was profiled, and TCRdb retains in-frame clones only, with some absent. Of 140,000 to 150,000 clones listed, 93% are singletons. The TCR originated in an adult in good health. The V call is TRBV30, the J call TRBJ1-3; D remains ambiguous. The material sequenced was peripheral blood, taken on day 0 of AZD1222 vaccination. The CDR3 sequence: CAWKGLGNTIYF. For the CDR3, the DNA is TGTGCCTGGAAAGGGCTCGGAAACACCATATATTTT.